The clone carrying this TCR beta chain was observed many times. Trimming left V 0 bases short and J 2 bases short, with 8 bases between. CDR1 is SGHDN, CDR2 FVKESK, per germline. The CDR3 runs 14 residues. TCRbeta libraries were built with three rounds of nested PCR, modified from ARM-PCR. TCRdb re-called the multiplex PCR reads through MiXCR, storing one row per CDR3 protein. This sample yields tens of thousands of distinct CDR3 sequences, of which roughly 80% are seen a single time; roughly 13% belongs to the top ten. No cell sorting was done before RNA was extracted from the tissue. The record originates from a study of tumor and adjacent non-tumor tissue in lung cancer.

The V and J genes are TRBV14 and TRBJ2-7; D is possibly TRBD1 (5 bases). This sequence originates from a woman aged 45 to 65 with non-small cell lung cancer. Sequencing was carried out using lung tumor tissue. The CDR3 protein is CASSQEAGPYEQYF. In DNA form, the CDR3 reads TGTGCCAGCAGCCAAGAGGCAGGGCCCTACGAGCAGTACTTC.